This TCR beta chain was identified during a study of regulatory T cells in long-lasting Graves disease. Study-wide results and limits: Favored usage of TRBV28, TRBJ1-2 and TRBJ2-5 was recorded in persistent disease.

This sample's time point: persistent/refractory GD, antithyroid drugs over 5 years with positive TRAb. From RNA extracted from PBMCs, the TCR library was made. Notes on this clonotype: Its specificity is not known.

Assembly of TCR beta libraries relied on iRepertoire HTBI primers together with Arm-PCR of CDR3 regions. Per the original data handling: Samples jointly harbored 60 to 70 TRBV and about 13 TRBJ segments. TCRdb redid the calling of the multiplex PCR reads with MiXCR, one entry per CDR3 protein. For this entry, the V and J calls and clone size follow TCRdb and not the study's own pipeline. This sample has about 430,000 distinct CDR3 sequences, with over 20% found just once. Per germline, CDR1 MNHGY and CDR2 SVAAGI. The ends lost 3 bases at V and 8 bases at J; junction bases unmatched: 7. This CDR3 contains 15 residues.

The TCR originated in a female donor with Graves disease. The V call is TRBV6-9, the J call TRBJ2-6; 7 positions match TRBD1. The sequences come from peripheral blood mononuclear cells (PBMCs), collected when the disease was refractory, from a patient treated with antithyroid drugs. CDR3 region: CASSYGAGGTNVLTF. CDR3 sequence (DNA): TGTGCCAGCAGTTACGGGGCAGGGGGAACCAACGTCCTGACTTTC.